The TCR beta chain described here comes from a study of shared clonotypes between healthy human individuals. This table comes from immunoSEQ multiplex PCR, and its TCRdb copy is limited to in-frame clones, with some not included. The table records roughly 2.5 million clones, around 94% of them present only once. Trimming left V 6 bases short and J 0 bases short, with 11 bases between. The germline V gene has CDR1 GTSNPN and CDR2 SVGIG (reference sequence). The CDR3 is made up of 13 amino acids. In its sample, this clone was seen a few times. The V call is TRBV30, the J call TRBJ1-1; a possible D gene is TRBD1 (6 bases). Sample: naive CD4+ T cells sorted from blood. Subset: CD45RA+ positively selected. This receptor was taken from a man between 18 and 29 years old in good health. The CDR3 spells CACMKGVNTEAFF. In DNA, the CDR3 is TGTGCCTGCATGAAGGGGGTGAACACTGAAGCTTTCTTT.